One T cell receptor (beta chain) is described in this entry. The CDR3 sequence is 12 residues long. Trimming removed 2 bases at V and 11 bases at J, with 12 bases between. Germline V gene data show CDR1 as KGHSH and CDR2 as LQKENI. Original methodology: Estimates of nucleated cell counts were drawn from the amplification of reference gene primers. Clones were sequenced by immunoSEQ multiplex PCR, and TCRdb holds only the in-frame ones, with some missing. V, J and clone size derive from that table, while D and trimming were established from the DNA sequence. The sample consists of approximately 290,000 clones, 80% to 85% of them appearing once. This entry is derived from a study of blood T cell repertoires in COVID-19. Study-wide background: COVID-19 samples collected from the United States, Italy and Spain covered acute and convalescent phases. Sources were T cells, B-cell-depleted T cells, or PBMCs; the material itself was cDNA or gDNA.

Patients from Seattle were sampled longitudinally, starting during active infection. The receptor's source is a person aged 65 to 85 with COVID-19, enrolled during active disease. The chain links TRBV18 to TRBJ1-1, with D possibly TRBD1 on 6 matching bases. Sequencing was carried out using peripheral blood. CDR3 in amino acids: CASSPEGVWAFF. CDR3 sequence (DNA): TGTGCCAGCTCACCAGAGGGGGTCTGGGCTTTCTTT.